The 5 T cell receptor beta chains reported below all come from one sample, sequenced in a study of T cell repertoires in urothelial bladder cancer. Data came from immunoSEQ multiplex PCR; TCRdb stores just in-frame clones and leaves some out. Among fewer than 14,000 clones, around 65% were seen once, and the ten largest hold around 7%. The sample consisted of tumor-infiltrating cells from bladder cancer. The receptors come from a human donor with a benign inflammatory bladder lesion.

The CDR3 is CASSQDFNREAFF. For the CDR3, the DNA is TGTGCCAGCAGCCAAGATTTCAACAGGGAGGCTTTCTTT. The V call is TRBV4-2, the J call TRBJ1-1, with D possibly being TRBD1 (6 bases). The CDR3 covers 13 residues. Trimming left V 0 bases short and J 11 bases short, with 13 bases between. The V gene's germline CDR1 is LGHNA and CDR2 YNFKEQ.

This clone has only one observation. J is TRBJ1-4 and V is TRBV2; 8 bases align to TRBD1. From germline, CDR1 is SNHLY and CDR2 FYNNEI. This CDR3 comprises 14 residues. J lost 7 bases, V lost 6 bases, and 7 bases had no gene match. CDR3 nucleotides: TGTGCCAGCAGGCCCCAGGGGGCAGGTGAAAAACTGTTTTTT. Amino acid sequence: CASRPQGAGEKLFF.

V and J are TRBV5-1 and TRBJ2-1; 7 nucleotides line up with TRBD2. The junction had 7 bases not matched to a gene; V was cut back by 2 bases and J by 8 bases. CDR1 is SGHRS, CDR2 YFSETQ, per germline. The CDR3 length is 14 residues. CDR3 amino acids: CASSFGGGGDEQFF. DNA of the CDR3: TGCGCCAGCAGCTTTGGTGGGGGAGGGGATGAGCAGTTCTTC. Full variable domain (remainder filled in from reference TRBV5-1 and TRBJ2-1): KAGVTQTPRYLIKTRGQQVTLSCSPISGHRSVSWYQQTPGQGLQFLFEYFSETQRNKGNFPGRFSGRQFSNSRSEMNVSTLELGDSALYLCASSFGGGGDEQFFGPGTRLTVL.

J is TRBJ2-1 and V is TRBV9; TRBD2 matches at 12 bases. The germline CDR1 and CDR2 sequences are SGDLS and YYNGEE. V shed 3 bases and J 7 bases; nucleotides not matched to a gene: 11. The CDR3 extends over 17 amino acids. As DNA, the CDR3 is TGTGCCAGCAGCGAAGAGCCCCGAGGACTAGCGGGGAATGAGCAGTTCTTC. Translation: CASSEEPRGLAGNEQFF.

In this sample, this clone turned up a few times. The chain has TRBV7-9 and TRBJ2-1; 10 bases are a match to TRBD1. The V gene end was trimmed by 8 bases and the J gene end by 8 bases; junction bases not matched to a gene: 12. The CDR3 totals 15 residues. Germline V gives CDR1 SEHNR, CDR2 FQNEAQ (reference sequence). The CDR3 region has the DNA TGTGCCAGCCACTACGGGACAGGGGATGTCTATGAGCAGTTCTTC. Protein: CASHYGTGDVYEQFF.